The sequence of this T cell receptor (beta chain) was determined in a study of blood T cell repertoires in COVID-19. Background on the study: The analysed material was cDNA or gDNA that came from T cells, B-cell-depleted T cells, or PBMCs.

Assay used: immunoSEQ multiplex PCR; TCRdb lists only in-frame clones, some missing. The table records fewer than 600,000 clones, roughly 90% of them present only once. This CDR3 region has 14 residues. Germline loops: CDR1 LNHDA, CDR2 SQIVND (reference sequence). V lost 6 bases to trimming and J lost 0 bases, with 9 bases between them. This sequence originates from a woman aged 40 to 49 who had recovered from COVID-19. The genes are TRBV19 and TRBJ1-5, with D hard to call. The specimen was PBMCs or T cells enriched from blood (not recorded which). CDR3: CASSKWASNQPQHF. The CDR3 DNA follows: TGTGCCAGTAGCAAATGGGCTAGCAATCAGCCCCAGCATTTT.